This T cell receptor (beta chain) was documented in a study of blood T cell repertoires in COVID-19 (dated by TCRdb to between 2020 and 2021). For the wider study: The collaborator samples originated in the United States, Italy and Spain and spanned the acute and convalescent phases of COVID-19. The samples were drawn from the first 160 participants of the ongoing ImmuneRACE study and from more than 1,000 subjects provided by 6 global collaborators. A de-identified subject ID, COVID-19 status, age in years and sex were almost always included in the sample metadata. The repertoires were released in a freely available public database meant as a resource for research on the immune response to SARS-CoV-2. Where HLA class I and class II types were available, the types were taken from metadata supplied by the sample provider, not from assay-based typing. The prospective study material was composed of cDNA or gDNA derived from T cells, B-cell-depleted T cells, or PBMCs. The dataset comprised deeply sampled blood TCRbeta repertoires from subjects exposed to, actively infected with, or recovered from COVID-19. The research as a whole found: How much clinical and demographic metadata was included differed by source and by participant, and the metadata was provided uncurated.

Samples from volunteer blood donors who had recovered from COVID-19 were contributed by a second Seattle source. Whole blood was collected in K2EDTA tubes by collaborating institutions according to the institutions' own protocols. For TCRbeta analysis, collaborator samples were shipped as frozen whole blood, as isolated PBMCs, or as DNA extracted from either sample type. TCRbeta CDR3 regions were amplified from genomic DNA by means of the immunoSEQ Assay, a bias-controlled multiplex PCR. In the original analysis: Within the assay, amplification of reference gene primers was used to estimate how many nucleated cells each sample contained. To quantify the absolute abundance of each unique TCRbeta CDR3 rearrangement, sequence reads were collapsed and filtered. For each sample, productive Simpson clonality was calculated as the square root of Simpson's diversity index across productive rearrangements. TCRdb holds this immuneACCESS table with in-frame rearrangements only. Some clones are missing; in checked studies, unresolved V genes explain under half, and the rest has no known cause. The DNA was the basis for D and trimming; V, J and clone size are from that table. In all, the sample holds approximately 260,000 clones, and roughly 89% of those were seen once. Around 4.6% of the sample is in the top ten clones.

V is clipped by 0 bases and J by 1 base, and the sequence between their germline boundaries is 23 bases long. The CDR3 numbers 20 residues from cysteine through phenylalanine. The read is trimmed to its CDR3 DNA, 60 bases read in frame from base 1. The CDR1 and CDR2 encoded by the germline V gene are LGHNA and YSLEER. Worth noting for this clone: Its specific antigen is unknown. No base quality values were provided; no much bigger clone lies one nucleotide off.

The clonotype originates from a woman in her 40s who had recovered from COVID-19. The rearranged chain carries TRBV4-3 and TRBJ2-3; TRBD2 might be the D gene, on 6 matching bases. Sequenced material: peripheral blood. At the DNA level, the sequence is TGCGCCAGCAGCCAAGATTGGGGCGGGCCCAGCGGGCGTCGCACAGATACGCAGTATTTT. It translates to CASSQDWGGPSGRRTDTQYF.